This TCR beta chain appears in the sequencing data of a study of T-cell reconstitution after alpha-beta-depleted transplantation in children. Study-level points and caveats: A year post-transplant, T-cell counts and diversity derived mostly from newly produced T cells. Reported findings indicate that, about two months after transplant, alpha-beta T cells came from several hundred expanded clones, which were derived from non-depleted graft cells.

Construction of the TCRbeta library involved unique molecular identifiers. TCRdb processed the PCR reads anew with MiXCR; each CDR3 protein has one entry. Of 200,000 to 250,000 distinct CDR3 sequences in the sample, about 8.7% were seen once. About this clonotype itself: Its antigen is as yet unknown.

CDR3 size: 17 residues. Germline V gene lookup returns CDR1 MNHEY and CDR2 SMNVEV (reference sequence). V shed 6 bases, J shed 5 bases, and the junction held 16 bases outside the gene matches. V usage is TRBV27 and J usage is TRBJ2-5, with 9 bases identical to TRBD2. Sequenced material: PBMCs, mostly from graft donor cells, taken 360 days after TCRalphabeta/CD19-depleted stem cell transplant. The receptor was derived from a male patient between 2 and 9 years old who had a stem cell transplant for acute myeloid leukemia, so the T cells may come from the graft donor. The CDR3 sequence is CASSQNHGRGGGETQYF. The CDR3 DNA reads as TGTGCCAGCAGCCAAAACCACGGGCGGGGGGGAGGCGAGACCCAGTACTTC.